What follows are 31 T cell receptor beta chains derived from one specimen sequenced in a study of blood T cells in healthy people across ages. A second roughly 7 to 11 cycle PCR used barcoded and J-beta primers. Each CDR3 protein gets one entry after TCRdb re-called the 5' RACE reads with MiXCR. The table has 1.5 million to 2 million distinct CDR3 sequences, less than 50% seen once. The sequenced material came from blood. Receptors were obtained from a woman in her 40s in good health.

V and J are TRBV7-2 and TRBJ2-1; TRBD2 matches at 10 bases. The CDR3 has 18 residues. CDR1 is SGHTA, CDR2 FQGNSA, per germline. Germline trimming cut 3 bases from V and 0 bases from J; bases unmatched to any gene: 8. The CDR3 reads CASSLKRGGRPSYNEQFF. In DNA, the CDR3 is TGTGCCAGCAGCTTGAAGCGGGGGGGCCGCCCCTCCTACAATGAGCAGTTCTTC.

The chain uses TRBV10-3 and TRBJ1-1, with a tentative D call TRBD1 (6 bases). The CDR3 spans 14 residues. The germline gives CDR1 ENHRY, CDR2 SYGVKD. Trimming took off 8 bases at V and 6 bases at J, with 19 bases between the two ends. CDR3 bases: TGTGCCATCGGGGGCTCAGGGAGTTCAGCTGAAGCTTTCTTT. It is translated as CAIGGSGSSAEAFF.

This clonotype came up a few times. The rearrangement links TRBV6-4 to TRBJ2-3; D gene unclear. From germline, CDR1 is MRHNA and CDR2 SNTAGT. Between the trimmed V and J ends, which lost 7 bases and 1 base, there was a span of 9 bases. The CDR3 runs to 13 residues. The CDR3 here is CASKRHGTDTQYF. In DNA, the CDR3 is TGTGCCAGCAAGAGACACGGCACAGATACGCAGTATTTT.

This clonotype has only a few counts. The chain joins TRBV29-1 to TRBJ2-1; D gene ambiguous. The CDR3 totals 12 residues. Germline assignment: CDR1 SQVTM and CDR2 ANQGSEA. The germline V and J ends were trimmed by 0 bases and 6 bases, with 6 bases remaining between them. The CDR3 bases are TGCAGCGTTGAAGAAACTCCCAATGAGCAGTTCTTC. This translates into CSVEETPNEQFF.

This clonotype was counted a few times. The chain combines TRBV20-1 with TRBJ2-1; D gene unclear. V was shortened by 1 base and J by 5 bases, with 12 bases between the two germline ends. The V gene's germline CDR1 is DFQATT and CDR2 SNEGSKA (reference sequence). The CDR3 has 14 residues. CDR3 amino acids: CSARGVGSNNEQFF. CDR3 nucleotides: TGCAGTGCTAGAGGGGTGGGCAGTAACAATGAGCAGTTCTTC.

This clonotype was recorded a few times. The chain carries TRBV7-2 and TRBJ1-2; no firm D call. V was clipped by 1 base and J by 12 bases, with 15 bases between them. Germline V CDR1 and CDR2: SGHTA, FQGNSA. The CDR3 spans 13 residues. The CDR3 sequence is CASSLGGPYPHTF. The DNA for the CDR3 is TGTGCCAGCAGCTTAGGTGGTCCCTACCCCCACACCTTC. Filled out from reference TRBV7-2 and TRBJ1-2, the complete variable domain reads GAGVSQSPSNKVTEKGKDVELRCDPISGHTALYWYRQSLGQGLEFLIYFQGNSAPDKSGLPSDRFSAERTGGSVSTLTIQRTQQEDSAVYLCASSLGGPYPHTFGSGTRLTVV.

This clonotype was observed a few times. The chain has TRBV20-1 and TRBJ2-3, with 7 bases matching TRBD1. The germline V gene has CDR1 DFQATT and CDR2 SNEGSKA (reference sequence). The V and J ends lost 6 bases and 2 bases, in that order; junction bases with no gene match: 8. This CDR3 comprises 14 residues. The CDR3 loop is CSANDRAITDTQYF. For the CDR3, the DNA is TGCAGTGCCAACGACAGGGCGATCACAGATACGCAGTATTTT.

This chain joins TRBV28 and TRBJ2-3, with a possible D match to TRBD2 (6 bases). The CDR3 has 16 residues. CDR1 is MDHEN and CDR2 is SYDVKM in the germline V gene. The V and J ends lost 4 bases and 2 bases respectively, with 16 bases between them. The CDR3 reads CASSSYTSSPTDTQYF. In DNA, the CDR3 is TGTGCCAGCAGTTCCTATACTAGCTCCCCCACAGATACGCAGTATTTT.

The table lists this clonotype with a few counts. The chain combines TRBV7-8 with TRBJ2-1, with D possibly being TRBD2 (5 bases). The CDR3 has 16 residues. V was pared by 4 bases and J by 0 bases, with 13 bases between. CDR1 and CDR2 (germline): SGHVS, FQNEAQ. The CDR3 loop is CASSSDSVSSYNEQFF. For the CDR3, the DNA is TGTGCCAGCAGCTCTGATAGCGTCAGCTCCTACAATGAGCAGTTCTTC.

This clonotype has only a few counts. The rearrangement uses TRBV4-3 and TRBJ2-3; 8 positions match TRBD2. The CDR3 is made up of 15 amino acids. Germline loops: CDR1 LGHNA, CDR2 YSLEER. V was clipped by 2 bases and J by 4 bases; unmatched bases: 5. CDR3 in DNA: TGCGCCAGCAGCCAACACCGGACTAGCCCAGATACGCAGTATTTT. This encodes CASSQHRTSPDTQYF.

This clonotype was picked up one time. J is TRBJ1-2 and V is TRBV12-3 or TRBV12-4, with 7 bases fitting TRBD1. The CDR3 spans 17 residues. Trimming at V came to 0 bases and at J to 8 bases, leaving 15 bases not matched to a gene. DNA of the CDR3: TGTGCCAGCAGTTTAGCCCGGGGACAGTCTCTGGCCAGGGGCTACACCTTC. Amino acids: CASSLARGQSLARGYTF.

This chain connects TRBV7-3 to TRBJ1-2; tentative D call: TRBD1 (6 bases). Germline V gene lookup returns CDR1 SGHTA and CDR2 FQGTGA. The CDR3 covers 14 residues. V dropped 5 bases and J dropped 3 bases, with 13 bases sitting between them. The CDR3 reads CASSPQEGDYGYTF. CDR3 nucleotides: TGTGCCAGCAGCCCCCAGGAGGGGGACTATGGCTACACCTTC.

This rearrangement joins TRBV5-1 to TRBJ2-5; D is perhaps TRBD2 (7 bases). The CDR3 extends over 12 amino acids. CDR1 and CDR2 (germline): SGHRS, YFSETQ. The V end was cut by 9 bases, the J end by 4 bases, with 13 bases between. The CDR3 region is CANSRGGETQYF. CDR3 in DNA: TGCGCCAACAGTAGGGGGGGAGAGACCCAGTACTTC.

On this clonotype: A read error may explain this, as a much larger clone is one base away. This sequence joins TRBV7-2 and TRBJ2-7, with 11 bases that match TRBD1. The trim removed 5 bases at V and 12 bases at J, leaving 12 bases unmatched. CDR1 and CDR2 from the germline V gene are SGHTA and FQGNSA. The CDR3 extends over 14 amino acids. For the CDR3, the DNA is TGTGCCAGCAGCCCCACCGGGACAGGGGGTGGGCGGTACTTC. Translated, it gives CASSPTGTGGGRYF.

The V gene is TRBV29-1, the J gene TRBJ1-5, with 7 nucleotides matching TRBD1. The CDR3 has 13 residues. Germline V gene sequence: CDR1 SQVTM, CDR2 ANQGSEA. V trimming: 5 bases; J trimming: 3 bases; junction bases outside the gene matches: 4. In DNA form, the CDR3 reads TGCAGCGTTCGGACAGGAGACAATCAGCCCCAGCATTTT. Translating it yields CSVRTGDNQPQHF.

This clonotype was seen more than once but under ten times. The chain has TRBV20-1 and TRBJ2-5; D is possibly TRBD1 or TRBD2 (5 bases each). In germline, CDR1 is DFQATT, CDR2 SNEGSKA (reference sequence). This CDR3 spans 14 amino acids. V was trimmed by 5 bases and J by 3 bases, leaving 16 bases between them. CDR3 DNA: TGCAGTGCTCCAGAGTGGGGACCTAAAGAGACCCAGTACTTC. Translated: CSAPEWGPKETQYF.

The gene calls are TRBV7-2 and TRBJ2-5, with 7 bases lining up with TRBD1. The end of the DNA is better explained by TRBJ2-7, so the J call may be wrong. The CDR3 contains 18 residues. Germline CDR1 is SGHTA and CDR2 is FQGNSA. The CDR3 here is CASSRPKTGRGTTYEQYF. In DNA form, the CDR3 reads TGTGCCAGCAGCCGACCTAAAACTGGCAGGGGGACCACCTACGAGCAGTACTTC.

This clonotype was seen a handful of times. The gene calls are TRBV28 and TRBJ1-1, with D unresolved. V was trimmed by 2 bases and J by 4 bases, leaving 8 bases between them. The CDR3 spans 13 residues. The germline CDR1 and CDR2 sequences are MDHEN and SYDVKM. CDR3 nucleotides: TGTGCCAGCAGTTTAGGGTCGAGCACTGAAGCTTTCTTT. This sequence encodes CASSLGSSTEAFF. The full variable domain, in which reference TRBV28 and TRBJ1-1 provide the parts outside the CDR3, is DVKVTQSSRYLVKRTGEKVFLECVQDMDHENMFWYRQDPGLGLRLIYFSYDVKMKEKGDIPEGYSVSREKKERFSLILESASTNQTSMYLCASSLGSSTEAFFGQGTRLTVV.

The chain links TRBV7-2 to TRBJ1-1; 9 bases map to TRBD1. J gave up 7 bases and V 5 bases, and 11 bases lay outside the gene matches. Germline assignment: CDR1 SGHTA and CDR2 FQGNSA. CDR3 length equals 15 residues. The CDR3 loop is CASSPKQGARDEAFF. CDR3 coding DNA: TGTGCCAGCAGCCCTAAACAGGGGGCCAGGGATGAAGCTTTCTTT.

V and J are TRBV6-5 and TRBJ2-5; 13 bases line up with TRBD2. This CDR3 has 15 residues. The trim removed 7 bases at V and 5 bases at J, leaving 7 bases unmatched. Germline-derived CDR1 and CDR2 are MNHEY and SVGAGI. This CDR3 reads CASNLGTSGVETQYF. The CDR3 DNA reads TGTGCCAGCAACCTCGGGACTAGCGGGGTGGAGACCCAGTACTTC.

This chain joins TRBV12-3 or TRBV12-4 and TRBJ2-2, with unresolved D. This CDR3 spans 15 amino acids. Trimming removed 6 bases at V and 8 bases at J, with 19 bases between. The CDR3 protein is CASSPVIWRGGELFF. The CDR3, as DNA: TGTGCCAGCAGCCCCGTTATCTGGCGTGGAGGGGAGCTGTTTTTT.

The chain is built from TRBV28 and TRBJ2-7; D is possibly TRBD1 or TRBD2 (5 bases each). The CDR3 length is 13 residues. With 10 bases removed from V and 10 bases from J, the gap between germline ends came to 23 bases. In germline, CDR1 is MDHEN, CDR2 SYDVKM. CDR3 DNA: TGTGCCACCGAACCGGGACCCTCGAGAACCCAGTACTTC. Encoded protein: CATEPGPSRTQYF.

This chain uses TRBV4-2 with TRBJ2-5; 10 bases are shared with TRBD1. The assigned J gene may be wrong: the sequence end matches TRBJ2-7 better. Germline V gene sequence: CDR1 LGHNA, CDR2 YNFKEQ. This CDR3 contains 18 residues. CDR3: CASSQAGLRQGAPFEQYF. Here the CDR3 DNA reads TGTGCCAGCAGCCAAGCAGGATTAAGACAGGGGGCTCCCTTCGAGCAGTACTTC.

This clonotype appeared a few times. The chain joins TRBV7-2 to TRBJ1-5, with D possibly matching TRBD1 (6 bases). V was trimmed by 1 base and J by 7 bases, leaving 17 bases between them. The CDR3 is made up of 16 amino acids. Germline V gene data show CDR1 as SGHTA and CDR2 as FQGNSA. The CDR3 DNA reads as TGTGCCAGCAGCTTAGGGGGAAACAGGGTTCAGCAGCCCCAGCATTTT. Residues: CASSLGGNRVQQPQHF. Based on the CDR3 plus reference TRBV7-2 and TRBJ1-5, the full variable domain is GAGVSQSPSNKVTEKGKDVELRCDPISGHTALYWYRQSLGQGLEFLIYFQGNSAPDKSGLPSDRFSAERTGGSVSTLTIQRTQQEDSAVYLCASSLGGNRVQQPQHFGDGTRLSIL.

V and J are TRBV7-3 and TRBJ2-1; TRBD2 matches 9 bases. This CDR3 comprises 17 residues. The germline gives CDR1 SGHTA, CDR2 FQGTGA. The trim removed 4 bases at V and 8 bases at J, leaving 15 bases unmatched. The CDR3 here is CASSYRAGTSYVDEQFF. In DNA form, the CDR3 reads TGTGCCAGCAGCTATCGGGCCGGGACTAGCTATGTAGATGAGCAGTTCTTC. Filled out from reference TRBV7-3 and TRBJ2-1, the complete variable domain reads GAGVSQTPSNKVTEKGKYVELRCDPISGHTALYWYRQSLGQGPEFLIYFQGTGAADDSGLPNDRFFAVRPEGSVSTLKIQRTERGDSAVYLCASSYRAGTSYVDEQFFGPGTRLTVL.

Here the CDR3 DNA reads TGTGCCAGCAGCCAAGATCTGTTTGGGGGCAGCACAGATACGCAGTATTTT. It yields the protein CASSQDLFGGSTDTQYF. The chain combines TRBV14 with TRBJ2-3, with D perhaps matching TRBD1 (6 bases). CDR1 is SGHDN, CDR2 FVKESK, per germline. The germline V and J ends were trimmed by 0 bases and 0 bases, with 13 bases remaining between them. There are 17 residues in the CDR3.

J is TRBJ2-5 and V is TRBV29-1, with D perhaps given as TRBD1 or TRBD2 (5 bases each). CDR3 size: 12 residues. The germline V gene encodes CDR1 SQVTM and CDR2 ANQGSEA. The V and J ends lost 4 bases and 11 bases respectively, with 17 bases between them. The CDR3 sequence is CSVARDGGEQYF. In DNA form, the CDR3 reads TGCAGCGTTGCCAGGGACGGAGGTGAGCAGTACTTC.

A remark on this clonotype: A read error may explain this, as a much larger clone is one base away. The chain links TRBV20-1 to TRBJ2-7, with D possibly called TRBD1 or TRBD2 (5 bases each). Germline loops: CDR1 DFQATT, CDR2 SNEGSKA (reference sequence). The CDR3 is made up of 13 amino acids. In nucleotides, the CDR3 is TGCAGTGCTCAAACCGGGACCACAAACATTCAGCACTTC. It encodes CSAQTGTTNIQHF.

Written as DNA, the CDR3 is TGTGCCAGCAGCCAAGATAAGACAGGGGTGTCCTACAATGAGCAGTTCTTC. The encoded protein is CASSQDKTGVSYNEQFF. The chain recombines TRBV3-1 with TRBJ2-1; 8 bases are shared with TRBD1. Germline CDR1 reads LGHDT; CDR2 reads YNNKEL (reference sequence). Germline trimming cut 0 bases from V and 1 base from J; bases unmatched to any gene: 5. The CDR3 has 17 amino acids.

The rearrangement links TRBV28 to TRBJ1-6; 7 bases are a match to TRBD1. V shed 1 base, J shed 7 bases, and the junction held 4 bases outside the gene matches. This CDR3 has 15 amino acids. Looked up from germline, CDR1 is MDHEN and CDR2 is SYDVKM. CDR3 coding DNA: TGTGCCAGCAGTTTATTCCGGACAGGCAATTCACCCCTCCACTTT. Its protein is CASSLFRTGNSPLHF. Full variable domain (rest looked up from reference TRBV28 and TRBJ1-6): DVKVTQSSRYLVKRTGEKVFLECVQDMDHENMFWYRQDPGLGLRLIYFSYDVKMKEKGDIPEGYSVSREKKERFSLILESASTNQTSMYLCASSLFRTGNSPLHFGNGTRLTVT.

With respect to this clonotype: This could be a read error, since a much larger clone is one nucleotide away. The chain couples TRBV7-9 to TRBJ2-3; D gene ambiguous. Germline V CDR1 and CDR2: SEHNR, FQNEAQ (reference sequence). V lost 7 bases, J lost 1 base, and 6 bases lay in between. The CDR3 is 12 residues long. The CDR3 loop reads CASTPGTDTQYF. The DNA for the CDR3 is TGTGCCAGCACCCCCGGCACAGATACGCAGTATTTT.